This T cell receptor beta chain stems from a study of CD8+ T cells in alopecia areata (dated 2018 in TCRdb). Describing the broader study: The treated patients took part in an open-label pilot trial in which moderate-to-severe alopecia areata was treated with oral tofacitinib at 5 to 10 mg twice daily. Tofacitinib was administered for 6 to 18 months, and 6 months of follow-up off drug were then conducted to assess delayed response and recurrence. Disease severity in treated patients was measured with the SALT score, which quantifies the percentage of affected scalp surface area. In both human patients and the C3H/HeJ mouse model, the study applied high-throughput TCRbeta sequencing to look at T cell clonal expansion in alopecia areata. Human TCRbeta sequencing covered scalp tissue and sorted CD4+ and CD8+ peripheral blood T cells from patchy and totalis/universalis alopecia areata patients and healthy controls. Biopsies were taken from tofacitinib-treated patients at baseline and again at 4 and 24 weeks into treatment, and several of those patients also had a later scalp biopsy. Scalp clonality was compared among normal scalp (n=4), patchy alopecia areata scalp (n=8), and alopecia totalis/universalis scalp (n=8). RNA was extracted with the PAXgene miRNA kit for fixed scalp, the miRNeasy kit for PBMCs, and the RNeasy kit for mouse skin. TCRbeta CDR3 regions were amplified by immunoSEQ multiplex PCR with 35 Vbeta forward and 13 Jbeta reverse primers.

What the work shows at the level of the full study, not this receptor alone: Because the treated cohort was small and included a single nonresponder, larger studies are needed to assess links between baseline CD8+ expansion and response. Scalp TCR repertoire analysis is complicated because resident alphabeta T cells in normal human skin are also sequenced, whereas mouse skin is dominated by gammadelta T cells. Compared with mice, TCR sequences shared between patients were less clear, possibly partly because of HLA diversity across the patient population. Scalp clonality and the number of expanded CD8+ clones among the top 100 scalp clones were significantly decreased by tofacitinib. Many expanded lesional clones were found to persist in scalp and blood during tofacitinib treatment, and relapse after treatment cessation may be partly explained by this persistence. Higher clonality and more expanded CD8+ clones were observed in lesional scalp than in normal scalp, particularly in alopecia totalis/universalis, a finding suggestive of antigenic drive.

From a lookup of the germline V gene, CDR1 and CDR2 are SGHTA and FQGNSA. The CDR3 starts with the cysteine, ends with the phenylalanine, and has 15 residues. The kept DNA is CDR3 alone, 45 bases in frame from the first base. V is cut by 2 bases and J by 1 base, and the space between the germline ends is 12 bases. Library preparation employed the immunoSEQ multiplex PCR assay. RNA was extracted from all samples and reverse transcribed into cDNA as template for TCR sequencing. First-strand cDNA was synthesized using SuperScript III with a 2:1 mix of oligo-dT and random hexamers. A synthetic immune receptor repertoire was used to assess amplification bias, and residual bias was removed computationally. On the authors' methods: Raw reads were preprocessed to remove errors, and CDR3 was defined according to IMGT conventions as the region from the conserved cysteine to phenylalanine. To get clonality, Shannon entropy was normalized by log2 of the number of productive unique TCRs and the result was subtracted from 1. Scalp TCRbeta sequences were cross-referenced with sorted blood CD4 and CD8 repertoires so that the CD4 or CD8 identity of scalp clones could be inferred. Imported from immuneACCESS, the table was reduced by TCRdb to in-frame sequences with V and J called. These copies leave out some clones; in studies compared against another copy, an unresolved V gene accounts for under half, and the cause of the remainder is not known. D and trimming come from the DNA, and the V and J calls and clone size come from that table. Here the sample has approximately 210,000 clones; roughly three fifths occur a single time. The top ten hold approximately 1.4% of the sample.

What the treatment or condition label conveys for this sample: oral pan-JAK inhibitor, 5-10 mg twice daily. Lesional scalp punch biopsies and peripheral blood were collected from alopecia areata patients. After PBMCs were isolated by density centrifugation and stained for CD3, CD4 and CD8, a FACSAria was used to sort CD4+ and CD8+ T cells. Concerning this clone: Its antigen is not yet known. Nothing much larger sits one base from this clone, and base qualities are not available.

The TCR sequence derives from a human donor with alopecia areata. The chain joins TRBV7-2 to TRBJ2-7, with the D gene not confidently named. Sequencing was performed on CD4+ T cells sorted from blood, taken at approximately week 49, from a patient treated with tofacitinib. For the CDR3, the sequence is CASSLIGSPSYEQYF. At the DNA level, the sequence is TGTGCCAGCAGCTTAATTGGCTCCCCATCCTACGAGCAGTACTTC.